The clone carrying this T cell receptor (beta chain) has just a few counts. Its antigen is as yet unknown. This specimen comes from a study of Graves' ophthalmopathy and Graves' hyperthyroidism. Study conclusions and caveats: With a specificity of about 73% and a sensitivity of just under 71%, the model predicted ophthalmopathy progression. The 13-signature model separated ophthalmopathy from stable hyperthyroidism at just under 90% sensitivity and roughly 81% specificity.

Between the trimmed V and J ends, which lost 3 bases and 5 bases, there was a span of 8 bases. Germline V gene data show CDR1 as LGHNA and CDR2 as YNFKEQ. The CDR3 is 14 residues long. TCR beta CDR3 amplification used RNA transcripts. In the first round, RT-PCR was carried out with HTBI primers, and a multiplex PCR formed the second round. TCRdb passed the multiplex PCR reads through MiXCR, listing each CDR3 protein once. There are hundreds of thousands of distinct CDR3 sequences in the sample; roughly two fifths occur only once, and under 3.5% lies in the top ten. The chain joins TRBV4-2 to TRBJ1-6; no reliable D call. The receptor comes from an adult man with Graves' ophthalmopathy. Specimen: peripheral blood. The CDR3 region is CASSHGPDNSPLHF. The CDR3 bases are TGTGCCAGCAGCCACGGGCCGGATAATTCACCCCTCCACTTT.